The 30 T cell receptor beta chains below were found in one sample sequenced in a study of cytotoxic CD8 clonotypes in ibrutinib-treated CLL. Sequencing was performed with immunoSEQ multiplex PCR; in TCRdb, only in-frame clones are kept and a portion is missing. The table shows fewer than 100,000 clones, with about 76% occurring only once. The material was PBMCs, obtained after 12 months of ibrutinib treatment. The receptors were gathered from a human donor with chronic lymphocytic leukemia.

The V call is TRBV4-3, the J call TRBJ2-5; D perhaps matches TRBD1 (6 bases). The J call may be wrong; the DNA end is better matched by TRBJ2-7. CDR1 and CDR2 from the germline V gene are LGHNA and YSLEER. This CDR3 spans 15 amino acids. For the CDR3, the DNA is TGCGCCAGCAGCCAAGATGCAGGGGTAGCCTACGAGCAGTACTTC. Translating it yields CASSQDAGVAYEQYF.

The table lists this clone with a few counts. The CDR3 DNA is TGTGCCACCCGCAGGACAGGCAATGGCTACACCTTC. It specifies CATRRTGNGYTF. This chain links TRBV6-5 with TRBJ1-2; 7 bases are shared with TRBD1. Trimming took 10 bases from V and 6 from J; bases not matched to a gene: 8. CDR3 length equals 12 residues. CDR1 MNHEY and CDR2 SVGAGI come from the germline V gene.

The chain recombines TRBV6-1 with TRBJ2-3, with D uncertain. CDR3 length equals 13 residues. Per germline, CDR1 MNHNS and CDR2 SASEGT. The ends were cut back, 6 bases at V and 1 base at J, with 8 bases in the middle. DNA for the CDR3: TGTGCCAGCAGGAATACAGGCACAGATACGCAGTATTTT. Translating it yields CASRNTGTDTQYF.

The chain couples TRBV28 to TRBJ2-1; no clear D gene. CDR1 is MDHEN, CDR2 SYDVKM, per germline. V gave up 6 bases and J gave up 6 bases, with 18 bases separating them. This CDR3 spans 15 amino acids. The CDR3 protein is CASSPRMPGSNEQFF. The CDR3 coding sequence is TGTGCCAGCAGCCCCCGCATGCCCGGGTCCAATGAGCAGTTCTTC.

The chain joins TRBV7-2 to TRBJ2-5; 11 nucleotides match TRBD2. V lost 5 bases, J lost 2 bases, and 7 bases stayed unmatched. The CDR3 consists of 16 residues. Germline V gene data show CDR1 as SGHTA and CDR2 as FQGNSA. CDR3 coding DNA: TGTGCCAGCAGCGGGGACCGACTAGCGGGACAAGAGACCCAGTACTTC. This gives the protein CASSGDRLAGQETQYF.

This clone appeared many times. V is TRBV2 and J is TRBJ2-3; D perhaps matches TRBD2 (5 bases). From germline, CDR1 is SNHLY and CDR2 FYNNEI. V was clipped by 1 base and J by 7 bases, with 15 bases between them. This CDR3 is built from 15 residues. The CDR3 DNA reads TGTGCCAGCAGTGAAGACCCCGCCGGGGAGCATACGCAGTATTTT. It codes for CASSEDPAGEHTQYF.

The chain has TRBV5-4 and TRBJ1-4, with 8 bases lining up with TRBD1. The CDR3 contains 14 residues. Germline CDR1 reads SGHNT; CDR2 reads YYREEE (reference sequence). The ends lost 4 bases at V and 7 bases at J; junction bases unmatched: 6. CDR3 in DNA: TGTGCCAGCAGCATCGACAGGGGTGCTGAAAAACTGTTTTTT. Its translation is CASSIDRGAEKLFF.

The chain is built from TRBV15 and TRBJ1-5, with D unclear. Deletions cut 1 base from V and 3 bases from J, with 13 bases between. This CDR3 spans 16 amino acids. Germline V gene data show CDR1 as LNHNV and CDR2 as YYDKDF (reference sequence). The CDR3 nucleotides read TGTGCCACCAGCAGAGGCCGGACGGGCCACAATCAGCCCCAGCATTTT. It is translated as CATSRGRTGHNQPQHF.

This clone was detected ten times or more. The sample has other DNA sequences that encode this CDR3 too. The chain links TRBV28 to TRBJ1-6; D is possibly TRBD1 (5 bases). This CDR3 comprises 14 residues. Germline V gene data show CDR1 as MDHEN and CDR2 as SYDVKM. Trimming shortened V by 3 bases and J by 13 bases, and 16 bases separated the two germline ends. CDR3 nucleotide sequence: TGTGCCAGCAGTTTCCCCTGGACAAGGAGGCCCCTCCACTTT. Translated: CASSFPWTRRPLHF.

The V gene is TRBV10-3, the J gene TRBJ2-7, with 10 bases fitting TRBD2. V trimming: 4 bases; J trimming: 3 bases; junction bases outside the gene matches: 6. Per the germline V gene, CDR1 is ENHRY and CDR2 is SYGVKD. This CDR3 region has 15 residues. In nucleotides, the CDR3 is TGTGCCATCAGTGGGGGGGCTAGCGGGAGCTACGAGCAGTACTTC. As protein: CAISGGASGSYEQYF.

In nucleotides, the CDR3 is TGCAGCGTTGGACTCTCTGGAAACACCATATATTTT. Protein product: CSVGLSGNTIYF. J is TRBJ1-3 and V is TRBV29-1, with D unclear. The CDR3 covers 12 residues. Germline V lookup: CDR1 SQVTM, CDR2 ANQGSEA. V was pared by 4 bases and J by 0 bases, with 4 bases between.

The chain uses TRBV4-3 and TRBJ1-1; possible D gene TRBD1, 6 bases. Germline V CDR1 and CDR2: LGHNA, YSLEER. V was trimmed by 4 bases and J by 1 base, leaving 16 bases between them. The CDR3 has 16 residues. The chain's CDR3 is CASSPGDGRGNTEAFF. The CDR3 bases are TGCGCCAGCAGCCCCGGGGATGGCAGGGGGAACACTGAAGCTTTCTTT.

This sequence joins TRBV5-1 and TRBJ2-5, with D possibly matching TRBD1 (5 bases). This CDR3 is built from 16 residues. From germline, CDR1 is SGHRS and CDR2 YFSETQ. The V end was cut by 1 base, the J end by 3 bases, with 16 bases between. CDR3 sequence (DNA): TGCGCCAGCAGCTTGTCGGGCAGGGCGGAAAAAGAGACCCAGTACTTC. Residues: CASSLSGRAEKETQYF.

The rearrangement joins TRBV9 to TRBJ1-1; D is unclear. V was pared by 4 bases and J by 6 bases, with 16 bases between. Germline CDR1 and CDR2: SGDLS and YYNGEE. The CDR3 is 14 residues long. The CDR3 DNA follows: TGTGCCAGCAGCCCCCCGGTGGGGTACCCTGAAGCTTTCTTT. Amino acids: CASSPPVGYPEAFF.

The J gene is TRBJ2-7, the V gene TRBV15, with a tentative D call TRBD1 (6 bases). The CDR3 sequence is 14 residues long. Per germline, CDR1 LNHNV and CDR2 YYDKDF (reference sequence). Trimming took off 3 bases at V and 5 bases at J, with 14 bases between the two ends. The CDR3 DNA is TGTGCCACCAGCAGGGAAACAGGGATCAACGAGCAGTACTTC. This encodes CATSRETGINEQYF.

The chain has TRBV6-6 and TRBJ2-7; D may match TRBD1 or TRBD2 (5 bases each). This CDR3 comprises 13 residues. Trimming removed 10 bases from V and 0 bases from J, with 13 bases in between. Germline CDR1 is MNHNY and CDR2 is SVGAGI (reference sequence). As DNA, the CDR3 is TGTGCCACCTTTCGGGACGGCTCCTACGAGCAGTACTTC. Residues: CATFRDGSYEQYF.

CDR3 nucleotides: TGTGCCAGCAGCCCAAACAGGGGCCCCACAGATACGCAGTATTTT. Encoded protein: CASSPNRGPTDTQYF. The rearrangement joins TRBV7-2 to TRBJ2-3, with TRBD1 matching 7 bases. V dropped 5 bases and J dropped 2; count of bases not matched to a gene: 7. This CDR3 is 15 amino acids long. Germline lookup yields CDR1 SGHTA and CDR2 FQGNSA. The full variable domain, rest sourced from reference TRBV7-2 and TRBJ2-3, is GAGVSQSPSNKVTEKGKDVELRCDPISGHTALYWYRQSLGQGLEFLIYFQGNSAPDKSGLPSDRFSAERTGGSVSTLTIQRTQQEDSAVYLCASSPNRGPTDTQYFGPGTRLTVL.

The rearrangement uses TRBV2 and TRBJ1-5, with D tentatively TRBD1 (5 bases). Germline V gene lookup returns CDR1 SNHLY and CDR2 FYNNEI. The CDR3 loop spans 13 amino acids. Trimming took 3 bases from V and 9 from J, leaving 12 bases between them. CDR3 nucleotides: TGTGCCAGCAGTGAGGGGACGGTGGCGCCCCAGCATTTT. It specifies CASSEGTVAPQHF.

This clone was recorded a few times. The CDR3: CASSLTATDTQYF. The CDR3 nucleotides read TGTGCCAGCAGCTTGACAGCCACAGATACGCAGTATTTT. J is TRBJ2-3 and V is TRBV7-9, with a tentative D call TRBD1 (5 bases). V dropped 3 bases and J dropped 2 bases, with 6 bases sitting between them. The length of the CDR3 is 13 residues. Germline CDR1 reads SEHNR; CDR2 reads FQNEAQ (reference sequence).

V and J are TRBV11-2 and TRBJ2-7; D is unresolved. The CDR3 consists of 15 residues. The V gene lost 1 base and the J gene lost 0 bases, with 10 bases spanning the gap. CDR1 SGHAT and CDR2 FQNNGV come from the germline V gene. The CDR3 protein is CASSLAGDNSYEQYF. In DNA, the CDR3 is TGTGCCAGCAGCTTAGCTGGAGACAACTCCTACGAGCAGTACTTC. The full variable domain, completed using reference TRBV11-2 and TRBJ2-7, is EAGVAQSPRYKIIEKRQSVAFWCNPISGHATLYWYQQILGQGPKLLIQFQNNGVVDDSQLPKDRFSAERLKGVDSTLKIQPAKLEDSAVYLCASSLAGDNSYEQYFGPGTRLTVT.

The gene calls are TRBV28 and TRBJ2-7; perhaps TRBD1 as D (5 bases). Trimming left V 8 bases short and J 0 bases short, with 11 bases between. In germline, CDR1 is MDHEN, CDR2 SYDVKM. The CDR3 consists of 13 residues. This CDR3 reads CASQGPGSYEQYF. The CDR3 DNA follows: TGTGCCAGCCAGGGCCCTGGCTCCTACGAGCAGTACTTC.

This clone has just one count. The rearrangement links TRBV9 to TRBJ2-3; TRBD2 is a possible D gene (6 bases). Trimming took off 3 bases at V and 3 bases at J, with 17 bases between the two ends. CDR3 length: 16 amino acids. Germline-derived CDR1 and CDR2 are SGDLS and YYNGEE. The CDR3 region is CASSAPGGGATDTQYF. The CDR3 coding sequence is TGTGCCAGCAGCGCTCCGGGTGGCGGGGCTACAGATACGCAGTATTTT.

V usage is TRBV19 and J usage is TRBJ1-1; D gene uncertain. Trimming shortened V by 4 bases and J by 6 bases, and 18 bases separated the two germline ends. CDR1 is LNHDA and CDR2 is SQIVND in the germline V gene (reference sequence). The CDR3 extends over 15 amino acids. CDR3 loop: CASSTTPNPGAEAFF. CDR3 nucleotides: TGTGCCAGTAGTACCACCCCCAACCCCGGGGCTGAAGCTTTCTTT.

The chain recombines TRBV19 with TRBJ1-1, with D hard to call. The CDR3 is 12 residues long. Germline V gene lookup returns CDR1 LNHDA and CDR2 SQIVND (reference sequence). The V and J ends lost 7 bases and 4 bases respectively, with 10 bases between them. CDR3 in amino acids: CASIDRLTEAFF. DNA of the CDR3: TGTGCCAGTATCGACCGGCTCACTGAAGCTTTCTTT.

The chain recombines TRBV5-5 with TRBJ2-5; 7 nucleotides line up with TRBD2. The CDR3 is made up of 16 amino acids. Germline CDR1 is SGHKS and CDR2 is YYEKEE (reference sequence). Trimming took 4 bases from V and 2 from J; bases not matched to a gene: 11. CDR3 region: CASSQDPAGTQETQYF. DNA for the CDR3: TGTGCCAGCAGCCAAGACCCAGCGGGGACTCAAGAGACCCAGTACTTC. Full variable domain (missing parts from reference TRBV5-5 and TRBJ2-5): DAGVTQSPTHLIKTRGQQVTLRCSPISGHKSVSWYQQVLGQGPQFIFQYYEKEERGRGNFPDRFSARQFPNYSSELNVNALLLGDSALYLCASSQDPAGTQETQYFGPGTRLLVL.

V usage is TRBV7-8 and J usage is TRBJ1-2, with 8 nucleotides matching TRBD1. CDR3 length: 15 residues. Per the germline V gene, CDR1 is SGHVS and CDR2 is FQNEAQ. J was trimmed by 0 bases and V by 4 bases; bases with no gene match: 4. CDR3 residues: CASSSRTGTNYGYTF. The DNA for the CDR3 is TGTGCCAGCAGCTCCCGGACAGGGACTAACTATGGCTACACCTTC.

The chain joins TRBV5-1 to TRBJ2-3; D might be TRBD1 (6 bases). V lost 4 bases to trimming and J lost 4 bases, with 13 bases between them. The CDR3 covers 14 residues. The germline V gene has CDR1 SGHRS and CDR2 YFSETQ. The CDR3 region is CASSDRQVSDTQYF. In DNA form, the CDR3 reads TGCGCCAGCAGCGACCGACAGGTGTCAGATACGCAGTATTTT.

The J gene is TRBJ1-2, the V gene TRBV7-9, with D maybe TRBD1 (6 bases). The CDR3 spans 12 residues. Germline values: CDR1 SEHNR, CDR2 FQNEAQ (reference sequence). V was clipped by 4 bases and J by 6 bases, with 9 bases between them. The CDR3 coding sequence is TGTGCCAGCAGCTCCACAGGGCATGGCTACACCTTC. This codes for CASSSTGHGYTF. The whole variable domain, remainder taken from reference TRBV7-9 and TRBJ1-2, is DTGVSQNPRHKITKRGQNVTFRCDPISEHNRLYWYRQTLGQGPEFLTYFQNEAQLEKSRLLSDRFSAERPKGSFSTLEIQRTEQGDSAMYLCASSSTGHGYTFGSGTRLTVV.

The chain combines TRBV5-1 with TRBJ1-2; D not resolved. Trimming took 1 base from V and 4 from J, leaving 8 bases between them. CDR3 size: 13 residues. The germline CDR1 and CDR2 sequences are SGHRS and YFSETQ. The CDR3 bases are TGCGCCAGCAGCTTGCTCCCCTCCTATGGCTACACCTTC. This translates into CASSLLPSYGYTF.

This clone was recorded only once. This chain joins TRBV28 and TRBJ2-7; no reliable D call. The CDR3 is made up of 12 amino acids. CDR1 MDHEN and CDR2 SYDVKM come from the germline V gene. Trimming cost V 5 bases and J 4 bases, with 9 bases left between them. The CDR3: CASSPARYEQYF. The DNA of the CDR3 is TGTGCCAGCAGTCCGGCCAGATACGAGCAGTACTTC.